The rows below give T cell receptor beta chains drawn from one sample of a study of neurological immune-mediated disorders. TCRdb independently ran MiXCR on the 5' RACE reads; one entry per CDR3 protein. The profile covers 75,000 to 85,000 distinct CDR3 sequences, with roughly 18% appearing a single time and approximately 15% taken by the ten largest. The sample comprised PBMCs. These receptors originate from a woman aged 40 to 49 in good health. CDR3s include the opening cysteine and the closing phenylalanine or tryptophan. The D gene is left open where the match is weak. Clone sizes are shown as once, few or many counts, or a class when the clone is expanded.

d_call j_call clone_size v_call cdr3_nt cdr3_aa
TRBD1 TRBJ1-4 many TRBV28 TGTGCCAGCAGTCCAAGACCTCAGGGGGCGCCTGAAAAACTGTTTTTT CASSPRPQGAPEKLFF
- TRBJ1-4 many TRBV5-1 TGCGCCAGCAGCTTACAGGGTGAAGGAAAACTGTTTTTT CASSLQGEGKLFF
- TRBJ1-1 many TRBV5-1 TGCGCCAGCACCTTGGCAGGGTACGGCACTGAAGCTTTCTTT CASTLAGYGTEAFF
- TRBJ1-1 many TRBV5-1 TGCGCCAGCAGCTCCAGCCCCCCGGGAACTGAAGCTTTCTTT CASSSSPPGTEAFF
- TRBJ2-1 many TRBV27 TGTGCCAGCAGTTTATCCCCTATCGATGAGCAGTTCTTC CASSLSPIDEQFF
TRBD1 TRBJ2-4 many TRBV5-5 TGTGCCAGCAGCTTGGCCAGTACAGGGGAATGGGGCCAGGTCAAAAACATTCAGTACTTC CASSLASTGEWGQVKNIQYF
TRBD2 TRBJ2-5 many TRBV4-3 TGCGCCAGCAGCCCCGGGTTAGCGGGCCAAGAGACCCAGTACTTC CASSPGLAGQETQYF
- TRBJ2-6 many TRBV12-3/TRBV12-4 TGTGCCAGCTCGGACCTCCCTGGGGCCAACGTCCTGACTTTC CASSDLPGANVLTF
TRBD1 TRBJ1-3 many TRBV6-6 TGTGCCAGCAGTGCGGACAGGGGAAATGGAAACACCATATATTTT CASSADRGNGNTIYF
TRBD2 TRBJ2-3 many TRBV3-1 TGTGCCAGCAGCCAAGGAAGGAGTAGCGGGGGGGCCAATACGCAGTATTTT CASSQGRSSGGANTQYF
TRBD2 TRBJ2-1 many TRBV7-9 TGTGCCAGCAGCTTCAGCGGGGTCGGAGGCAATGAGCAGTTCTTC CASSFSGVGGNEQFF